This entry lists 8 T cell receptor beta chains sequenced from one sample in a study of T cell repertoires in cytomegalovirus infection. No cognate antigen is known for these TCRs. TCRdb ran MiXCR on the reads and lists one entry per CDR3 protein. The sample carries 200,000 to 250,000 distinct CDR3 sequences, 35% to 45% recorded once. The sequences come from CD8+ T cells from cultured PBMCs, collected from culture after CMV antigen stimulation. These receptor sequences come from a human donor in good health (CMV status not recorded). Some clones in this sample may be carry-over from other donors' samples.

In nucleotides, the CDR3 is TGTGCCAGCAGTCCGCCCGGGATGGAAGCTTTCTTT. Translating it yields CASSPPGMEAFF. V gene TRBV27 combines with J gene TRBJ1-1; D is unresolved. The germline V and J ends were trimmed by 5 bases and 8 bases, with 12 bases remaining between them. This CDR3 comprises 12 residues. Per germline, CDR1 MNHEY and CDR2 SMNVEV (reference sequence).

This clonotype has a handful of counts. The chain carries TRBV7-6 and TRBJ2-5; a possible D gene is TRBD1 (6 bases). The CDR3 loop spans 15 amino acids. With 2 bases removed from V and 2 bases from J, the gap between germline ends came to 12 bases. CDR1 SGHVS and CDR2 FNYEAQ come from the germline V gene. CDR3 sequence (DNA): TGTGCCAGCAGCTTACCATCCGGGACACAAGAGACCCAGTACTTC. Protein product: CASSLPSGTQETQYF.

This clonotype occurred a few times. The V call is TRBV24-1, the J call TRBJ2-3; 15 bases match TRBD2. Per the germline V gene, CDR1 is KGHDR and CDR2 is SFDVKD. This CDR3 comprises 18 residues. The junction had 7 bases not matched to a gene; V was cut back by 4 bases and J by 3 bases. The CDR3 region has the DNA TGTGCCACCAGTGACACCGGGACTAGCGGGAGGAGTACAGATACGCAGTATTTT. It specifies CATSDTGTSGRSTDTQYF.

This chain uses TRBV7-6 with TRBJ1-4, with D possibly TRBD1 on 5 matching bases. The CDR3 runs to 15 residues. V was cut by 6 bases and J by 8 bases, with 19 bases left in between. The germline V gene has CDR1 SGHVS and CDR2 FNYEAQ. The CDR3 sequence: CASSPGKGAREKLFF. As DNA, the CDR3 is TGTGCCAGCAGTCCCGGGAAAGGGGCGCGAGAAAAACTGTTTTTT.

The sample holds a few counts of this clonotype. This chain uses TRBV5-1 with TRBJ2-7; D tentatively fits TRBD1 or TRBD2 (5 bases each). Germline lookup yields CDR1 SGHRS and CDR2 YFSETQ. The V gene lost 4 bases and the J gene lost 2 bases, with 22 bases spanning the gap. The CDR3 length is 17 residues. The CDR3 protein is CASSRTPPGTGPYEQYF. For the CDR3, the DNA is TGCGCCAGCAGCCGAACACCCCCCGGGACGGGACCCTACGAGCAGTACTTC.

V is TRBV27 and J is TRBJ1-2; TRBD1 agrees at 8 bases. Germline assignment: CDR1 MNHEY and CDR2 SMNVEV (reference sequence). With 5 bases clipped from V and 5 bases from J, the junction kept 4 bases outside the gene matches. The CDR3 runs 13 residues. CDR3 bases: TGTGCCAGCAGTCCAGGGGGCCAGTATGGCTACACCTTC. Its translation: CASSPGGQYGYTF.

The chain's CDR3 is CASSSGTENQPQHF. Here the CDR3 DNA reads TGTGCCAGCAGCTCTGGGACAGAAAATCAGCCCCAGCATTTT. The chain uses TRBV7-6 and TRBJ1-5, with 7 bases matching TRBD1. J lost 4 bases, V lost 4 bases, and 4 bases had no gene match. The CDR3 consists of 14 residues. The germline V gene encodes CDR1 SGHVS and CDR2 FNYEAQ.

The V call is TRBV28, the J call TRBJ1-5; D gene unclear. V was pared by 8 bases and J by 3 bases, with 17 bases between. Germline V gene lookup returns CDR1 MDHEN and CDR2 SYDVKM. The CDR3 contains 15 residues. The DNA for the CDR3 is TGTGCCAGCGAAAGCCCTCAGGATCTCAATCAGCCCCAGCATTTT. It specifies CASESPQDLNQPQHF.